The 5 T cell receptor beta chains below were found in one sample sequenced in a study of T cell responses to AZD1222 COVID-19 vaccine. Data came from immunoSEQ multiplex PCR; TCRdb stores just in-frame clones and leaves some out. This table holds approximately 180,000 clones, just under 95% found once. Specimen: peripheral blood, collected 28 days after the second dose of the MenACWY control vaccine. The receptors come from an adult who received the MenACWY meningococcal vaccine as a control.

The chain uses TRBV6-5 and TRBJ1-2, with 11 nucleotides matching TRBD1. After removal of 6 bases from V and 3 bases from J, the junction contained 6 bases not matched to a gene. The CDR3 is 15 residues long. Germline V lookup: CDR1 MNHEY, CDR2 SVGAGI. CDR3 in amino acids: CASRLGQGAYYGYTF. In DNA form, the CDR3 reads TGTGCCAGCAGACTCGGACAGGGGGCTTACTATGGCTACACCTTC.

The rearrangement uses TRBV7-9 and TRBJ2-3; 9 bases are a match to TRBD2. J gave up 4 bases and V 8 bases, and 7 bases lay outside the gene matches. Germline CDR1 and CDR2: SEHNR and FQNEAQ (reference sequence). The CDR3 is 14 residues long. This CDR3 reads CASARRGGSDTQYF. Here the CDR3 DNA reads TGTGCCAGCGCCAGGCGGGGGGGCTCAGATACGCAGTATTTT.

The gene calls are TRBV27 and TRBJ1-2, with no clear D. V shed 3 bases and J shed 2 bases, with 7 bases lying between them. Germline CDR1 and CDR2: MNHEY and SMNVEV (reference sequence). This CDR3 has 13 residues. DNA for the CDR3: TGTGCCAGCAGTTTCAAGGAAAACTATGGCTACACCTTC. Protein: CASSFKENYGYTF.

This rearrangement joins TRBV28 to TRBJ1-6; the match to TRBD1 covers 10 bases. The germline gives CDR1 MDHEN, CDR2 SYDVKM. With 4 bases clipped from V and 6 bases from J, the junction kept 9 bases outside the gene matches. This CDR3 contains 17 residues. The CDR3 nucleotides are TGTGCCAGCAGTTCTGCTCGGGACAGGGGTCGTAATTCACCCCTCCACTTT. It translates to CASSSARDRGRNSPLHF.

CDR3 sequence (DNA): TGTGCCAGCAGCCGCGGACCTAGCGGGGGGGCCTTGTACATTCAGTACTTC. Translating it yields CASSRGPSGGALYIQYF. The rearrangement joins TRBV7-2 to TRBJ2-4; 12 bases map to TRBD2. Trimming at V came to 5 bases and at J to 8 bases, leaving 13 bases not matched to a gene. The CDR3 is made up of 17 amino acids. The germline CDR1 and CDR2 sequences are SGHTA and FQGNSA.